This TCR beta chain emerged from a study of early T cells in non-severe SARS-CoV-2 infection. Deletions cut 5 bases from V and 3 bases from J, with 9 bases between. This CDR3 is 13 amino acids long. Per the germline V gene, CDR1 is SGHVS and CDR2 is FQNEAQ. Using its own MiXCR run on the 5' RACE reads, TCRdb lists one record per CDR3 protein. This repertoire shows about 67,000 distinct CDR3 sequences, about 9.9% found once; its top ten account for 3.5% to 4%. This clonotype was counted ten times or more. The chain couples TRBV7-8 to TRBJ2-3; D gene ambiguous. This clonotype was sampled from an adult who was a healthcare worker with PCR-confirmed SARS-CoV-2 infection or an uninfected control (not recorded which). Specimen: whole blood. CDR3 residues: CASSIQVTDTQYF. The CDR3 bases are TGTGCCAGCAGCATCCAGGTGACAGATACGCAGTATTTT.